This T cell receptor beta chain was retrieved from a study of spatial heterogeneity in lung cancer. Study information: The mean occurrence of each unique TCR and UMI combination in raw reads exceeded 8.5.

Specified time point: sample taken at primary tumor resection. Donation came from roughly 72 patients with untreated early-stage non-small cell lung cancer. No cell sorting; template was whole RNA from tumor, lung tissue or PBMC. On each TCR cDNA molecule, a unique molecular identifier was present. TCRdb passed the 5' RACE reads through MiXCR, listing each CDR3 protein once. The data show about 6,600 distinct CDR3 sequences, about 18% seen once. This CDR3 contains 13 residues. V trimming: 5 bases; J trimming: 4 bases; junction bases outside the gene matches: 5. CDR1 SGHNT and CDR2 YYREEE come from the germline V gene (reference sequence). The table lists this clonotype with a few counts.

The specimen was normal lung tissue next to the tumor, collected at surgery. The receptor was derived from a male donor with early-stage non-small cell lung cancer. This sequence joins TRBV5-4 and TRBJ2-7; 8 bases agree with TRBD1. The CDR3 sequence is CASSYQGAYEQYF. CDR3 nucleotides: TGTGCCAGCAGTTATCAGGGGGCGTACGAGCAGTACTTC.